This TCR beta chain came from a study of technical replicates of blood from a handful of donors. Here immunoSEQ multiplex PCR was the method, and the copy in TCRdb shows in-frame clones only, minus some. This table has over 10,000 clones, 90% to 95% appearing once. Germline CDR1 is MNHEY and CDR2 is SMNVEV (reference sequence). V lost 6 bases and J lost 7, with 16 bases in between. This CDR3 contains 14 residues. The receptor's source is a human donor in good health. Material for sequencing was PBMCs. V and J are TRBV27 and TRBJ2-1; TRBD2 is a possible D gene (6 bases). The DNA for the CDR3 is TGTGCCAGCAGGCGAGCGGGCCTAGGAAATGAGCAGTTCTTC. Residues: CASRRAGLGNEQFF.